The 17 T cell receptor beta chains reported below all come from one sample, sequenced in a study of identical twins' blood T cells. TCRdb used MiXCR to reprocess the 5' RACE reads, holding one entry per CDR3 protein. Altogether a few hundred thousand distinct CDR3 sequences are present, about 28% being singletons, with the ten largest covering about 6.1%. The sequenced sample consisted of PBMCs. All receptors derive from a woman aged 18 to 55 in good health.

This chain joins TRBV12-3 or TRBV12-4 and TRBJ2-1; 8 bases are a match to TRBD2. The length of the CDR3 is 16 residues. V shed 6 bases and J 8 bases; nucleotides not matched to a gene: 15. The CDR3 protein is CASSSWTSIRADEQFF. CDR3 bases: TGTGCCAGCAGCTCCTGGACTAGCATCAGGGCCGATGAGCAGTTCTTC.

This sequence joins TRBV19 and TRBJ1-1; D perhaps matches TRBD1 (5 bases). The V gene's germline CDR1 is LNHDA and CDR2 SQIVND (reference sequence). V was clipped by 5 bases and J by 5 bases, with 15 bases between them. CDR3 length equals 14 residues. The CDR3: CASSHTPGWTEAFF. DNA of the CDR3: TGTGCCAGTAGTCATACCCCAGGGTGGACTGAAGCTTTCTTT.

J is TRBJ1-1 and V is TRBV4-1; D may be TRBD1 (5 bases). Germline V gene data show CDR1 as MGHRA and CDR2 as YSYEKL. CDR3 length: 15 amino acids. V dropped 1 base and J dropped 4 bases, with 13 bases sitting between them. The CDR3 sequence: CASSQVSPGVTEAFF. In DNA, the CDR3 is TGCGCCAGCAGCCAAGTCTCCCCGGGGGTCACTGAAGCTTTCTTT.

This clonotype was detected many times. This chain joins TRBV19 and TRBJ2-2, with D hard to call. V was pared by 1 base and J by 4 bases, with 13 bases between. The CDR3 length is 16 residues. CDR1 is LNHDA, CDR2 SQIVND, per germline (reference sequence). The CDR3 region is CASSIAFGPLTGELFF. The DNA of the CDR3 is TGTGCCAGTAGTATAGCGTTTGGCCCGCTCACCGGGGAGCTGTTTTTT.

This clonotype was seen ten or more times. One end of the junction fails to match germline, which may point to a read error. The rearrangement joins TRBV28 to TRBJ1-2; D possibly corresponds to TRBD1 (5 bases). Per the germline V gene, CDR1 is MDHEN and CDR2 is SYDVKM. The CDR3 covers 11 residues. DNA of the CDR3: TGTGCCAGCAGTTTATCGGGGCGGATTCTCTTC. Its protein product is CASSLSGRILF.

This clonotype showed up just a few times. The V gene is TRBV6-5, the J gene TRBJ1-5; D is perhaps TRBD1 (5 bases). Germline-derived CDR1 and CDR2 are MNHEY and SVGAGI. This CDR3 contains 15 residues. Trimming removed 6 bases at V and 1 base at J, with 13 bases between. CDR3 nucleotide sequence: TGTGCCAGCAGGTTAAACCGGGACAGCAATCAGCCCCAGCATTTT. The encoded protein is CASRLNRDSNQPQHF.

The gene calls are TRBV12-3 or TRBV12-4 and TRBJ1-3, with D perhaps TRBD1 (6 bases). This CDR3 region has 14 residues. Trimming took off 4 bases at V and 2 bases at J, with 9 bases between the two ends. CDR3 sequence (DNA): TGTGCCAGCAGTTCCCGACAGGCTGGAAACACCATATATTTT. Translated, it gives CASSSRQAGNTIYF.

This clonotype showed up just once. V usage is TRBV6-7 and J usage is TRBJ2-1, with D hard to call. TRBV6-7 is treated as an ORF (open reading frame) with a function not yet certain. The CDR3 is made up of 14 amino acids. Trimming took off 7 bases at V and 5 bases at J, with 15 bases between the two ends. In DNA, the CDR3 is TGTGCCAGCACAAAATCCTTAGTAGACAATGAGCAGTTCTTC. It is translated as CASTKSLVDNEQFF.

As for this clonotype: At one boundary the junction diverges from the germline segment, which might be a read error. The V gene is TRBV29-1, the J gene TRBJ2-1, with D hard to call. CDR1 SQVTM and CDR2 ANQGSEA come from the germline V gene. This CDR3 contains 11 residues. The CDR3 sequence: CSVGSHNEQFF. DNA of the CDR3: TGCAGCGTAGGCTCCCACAATGAGCAGTTCTTC.

This chain connects TRBV20-1 to TRBJ2-7, with D possibly being TRBD2 (5 bases). CDR3 length equals 12 residues. V lost 7 bases, J lost 5 bases, and 15 bases lay in between. Germline values: CDR1 DFQATT, CDR2 SNEGSKA (reference sequence). CDR3 region: CSGRDGRNEQYF. The DNA for the CDR3 is TGCAGTGGACGGGATGGTAGAAACGAGCAGTACTTC.

This clonotype was picked up a small number of times. The V and J genes are TRBV27 and TRBJ2-4, with D uncertain. Germline CDR1 is MNHEY and CDR2 is SMNVEV (reference sequence). The CDR3 covers 12 residues. The V end lost 5 bases, the J end lost 5 bases, and 7 bases lay between the germline ends. The CDR3 nucleotides read TGTGCCAGCAGTAGTCGGGAAAACATTCAGTACTTC. This gives the protein CASSSRENIQYF.

This clonotype was seen a handful of times. The rearrangement uses TRBV20-1 and TRBJ1-1; D gene uncertain. Per germline, CDR1 DFQATT and CDR2 SNEGSKA (reference sequence). This CDR3 has 15 amino acids. V lost 0 bases and J 6 bases, leaving 17 bases between the germline ends. CDR3 residues: CSARDAQAKLSEAFF. The CDR3 nucleotides read TGCAGTGCTAGAGATGCCCAGGCGAAACTTTCTGAAGCTTTCTTT.

The chain employs TRBV19 and TRBJ1-1; D perhaps matches TRBD1 (5 bases). This CDR3 contains 12 residues. Deletions cut 7 bases from V and 5 bases from J, with 11 bases between. Germline V gives CDR1 LNHDA, CDR2 SQIVND (reference sequence). CDR3 DNA sequence: TGTGCCAGTATAGGGGAGCGGACTGAAGCTTTCTTT. It encodes CASIGERTEAFF.

This clonotype was observed a few times. CDR3 in DNA: TGTGCCAGCAGCCAACGAACAGGGATAGGAAATACGCAGTATTTT. This encodes CASSQRTGIGNTQYF. V and J are TRBV3-1 and TRBJ2-3; weak D call: TRBD1 (6 bases). The CDR3 has 15 residues. V lost 2 bases and J 7 bases, leaving 16 bases between the germline ends. Germline CDR1 and CDR2: LGHDT and YNNKEL (reference sequence).

In this sample, this clonotype turned up many times. The V gene is TRBV6-2 or TRBV6-3, the J gene TRBJ1-1; D is possibly TRBD1 (5 bases). V was trimmed by 2 bases and J by 7 bases, leaving 5 bases between them. CDR1 and CDR2 from the germline V gene are MNHEY and SVGEGT. The CDR3 is 11 residues long. Here the CDR3 DNA reads TGTGCCAGCAGTTACAGGGGTGAAGCTTTCTTT. This encodes CASSYRGEAFF.

This clonotype was found a few times. The chain is built from TRBV7-9 and TRBJ1-5, with 8 bases lining up with TRBD1. Per germline, CDR1 SEHNR and CDR2 FQNEAQ (reference sequence). CDR3 length equals 14 residues. Unmatched junction bases numbered 5, after V lost 4 bases and J lost 6 bases. In DNA, the CDR3 is TGTGCCAGCAGCTCGACAGGGGTAGGTCAGCCCCAGCATTTT. This codes for CASSSTGVGQPQHF.

A word on this clonotype: A much larger clone sits a single nucleotide away, making a read error possible. The gene calls are TRBV4-2 and TRBJ1-6, with no clear D. CDR1 is LGHNA and CDR2 is YNFKEQ in the germline V gene. The CDR3 has 12 amino acids. CDR3 nucleotides: TGTGACAGCAGCCGGGGAAATTCACCCCTCCACTTT. It specifies CDSSRGNSPLHF.